This TCR beta chain originates from a study of metastatic and nonmetastatic thyroid tumors. Study-wide context: A comparison of repertoires was made across blood and tumor or nodule tissue from malignant and benign thyroid patients.

Study-wide findings and caveats: Malignant thyroid tumors reportedly exceeded benign nodules significantly in TCR beta diversity, with the difference appearing in blood and tumor.

Among the patients, none had received any treatment before thyroid surgery. In the original workflow: The study's classifier, a distant-metastasis tool for papillary thyroid cancer, was built using CDR3 differences across clinicopathological groups. TCRdb called clones again from the PCR reads with MiXCR. The V and J calls and clone size come from TCRdb's table, not from the authors' own analysis. The sample carries some 30,000 clones, around a third recorded once. V was clipped by 4 bases and J by 4 bases; unmatched bases: 10. CDR1 is MNHNS and CDR2 is SASEGT in the germline V gene. CDR3 length equals 16 residues. Note on this clone: Its antigen is currently unknown.

The sequence was obtained from a female donor with papillary thyroid cancer or a benign thyroid nodule (not recorded which). Some clones in this sample may be carry-over from other donors' samples. Source material: tumor tissue. V usage is TRBV6-1 and J usage is TRBJ2-1; TRBD2 aligns across 7 bases. The CDR3 sequence: CASSAQGAGEYNEQFF. The CDR3 coding sequence is TGTGCCAGCAGTGCCCAAGGGGCGGGAGAGTACAATGAGCAGTTCTTC.